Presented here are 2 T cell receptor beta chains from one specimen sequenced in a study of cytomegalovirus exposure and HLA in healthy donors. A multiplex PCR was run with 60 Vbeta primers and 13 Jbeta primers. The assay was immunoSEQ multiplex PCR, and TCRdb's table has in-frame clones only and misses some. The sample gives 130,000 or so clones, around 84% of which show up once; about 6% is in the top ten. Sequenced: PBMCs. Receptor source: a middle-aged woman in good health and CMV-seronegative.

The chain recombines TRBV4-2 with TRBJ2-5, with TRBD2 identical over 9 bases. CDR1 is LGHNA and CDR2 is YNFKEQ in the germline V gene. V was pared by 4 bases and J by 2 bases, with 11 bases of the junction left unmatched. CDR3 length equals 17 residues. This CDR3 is CASSPRAGAGGQETQYF. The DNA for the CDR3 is TGTGCCAGCAGCCCGAGGGCTGGGGCGGGAGGGCAAGAGACCCAGTACTTC.

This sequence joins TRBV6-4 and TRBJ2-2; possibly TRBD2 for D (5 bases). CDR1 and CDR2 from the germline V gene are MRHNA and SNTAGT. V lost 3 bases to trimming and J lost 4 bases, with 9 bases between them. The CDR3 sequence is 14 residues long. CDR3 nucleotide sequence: TGTGCCAGCAGTGAAGCGGCTGCCACCGGGGAGCTGTTTTTT. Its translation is CASSEAAATGELFF.